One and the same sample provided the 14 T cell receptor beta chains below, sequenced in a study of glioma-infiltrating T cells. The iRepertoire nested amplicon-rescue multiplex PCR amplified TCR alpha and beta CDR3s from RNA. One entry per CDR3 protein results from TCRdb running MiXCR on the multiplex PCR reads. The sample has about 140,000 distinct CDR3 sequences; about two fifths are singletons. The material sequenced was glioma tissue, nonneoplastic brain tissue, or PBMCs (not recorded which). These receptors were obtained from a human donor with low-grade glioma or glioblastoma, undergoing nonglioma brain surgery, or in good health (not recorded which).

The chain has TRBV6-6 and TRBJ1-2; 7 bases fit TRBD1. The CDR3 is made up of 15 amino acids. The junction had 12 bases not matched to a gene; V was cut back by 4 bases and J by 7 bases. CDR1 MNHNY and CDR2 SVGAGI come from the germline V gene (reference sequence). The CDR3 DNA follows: TGTGCCAGCAGTTTCCAACCCGACGACAGGGCTGGCTACACCTTC. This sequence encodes CASSFQPDDRAGYTF.

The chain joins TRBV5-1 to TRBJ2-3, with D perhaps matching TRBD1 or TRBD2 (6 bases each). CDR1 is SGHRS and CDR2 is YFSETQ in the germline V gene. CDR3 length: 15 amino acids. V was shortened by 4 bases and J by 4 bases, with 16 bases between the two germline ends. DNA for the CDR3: TGCGCCAGCAGCGGATCTCTCGGGGGCCCAGATACGCAGTATTTT. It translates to CASSGSLGGPDTQYF. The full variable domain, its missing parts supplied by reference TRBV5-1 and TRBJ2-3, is KAGVTQTPRYLIKTRGQQVTLSCSPISGHRSVSWYQQTPGQGLQFLFEYFSETQRNKGNFPGRFSGRQFSNSRSEMNVSTLELGDSALYLCASSGSLGGPDTQYFGPGTRLTVL.

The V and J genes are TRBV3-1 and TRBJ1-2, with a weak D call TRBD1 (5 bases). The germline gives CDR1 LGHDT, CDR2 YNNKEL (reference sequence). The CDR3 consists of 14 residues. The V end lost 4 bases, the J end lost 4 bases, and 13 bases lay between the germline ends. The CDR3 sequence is CASSREGNSYGYTF. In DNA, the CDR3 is TGTGCCAGCAGCCGTGAGGGGAACAGCTATGGCTACACCTTC.

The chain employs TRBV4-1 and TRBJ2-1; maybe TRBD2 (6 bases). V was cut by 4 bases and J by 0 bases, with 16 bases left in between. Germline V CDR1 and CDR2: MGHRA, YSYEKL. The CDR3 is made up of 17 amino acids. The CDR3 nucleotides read TGCGCCAGCAGCCGAGGACTACAGGATAGCTCCTACAATGAGCAGTTCTTC. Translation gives CASSRGLQDSSYNEQFF.

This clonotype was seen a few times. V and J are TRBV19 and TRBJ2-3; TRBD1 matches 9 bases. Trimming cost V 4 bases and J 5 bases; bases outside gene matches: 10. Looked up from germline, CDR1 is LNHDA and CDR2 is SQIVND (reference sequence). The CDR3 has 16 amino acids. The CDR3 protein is CASSTSGQGGVDTQYF. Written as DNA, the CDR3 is TGTGCCAGTAGTACCTCGGGACAGGGAGGTGTAGATACGCAGTATTTT.

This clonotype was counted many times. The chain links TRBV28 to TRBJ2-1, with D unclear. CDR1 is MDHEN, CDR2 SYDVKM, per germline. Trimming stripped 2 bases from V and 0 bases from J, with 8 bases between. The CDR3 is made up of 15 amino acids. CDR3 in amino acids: CASSLGSYSYNEQFF. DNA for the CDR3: TGTGCCAGCAGTTTAGGGTCTTACTCCTACAATGAGCAGTTCTTC.

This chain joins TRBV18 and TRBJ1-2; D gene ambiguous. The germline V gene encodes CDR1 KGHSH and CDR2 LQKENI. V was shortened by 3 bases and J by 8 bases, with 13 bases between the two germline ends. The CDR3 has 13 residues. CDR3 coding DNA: TGTGCCAGCTCACCGAGCGAGATTAGGGGCTACACCTTC. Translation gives CASSPSEIRGYTF.

The CDR3 nucleotides are TGTGCCAGCGTCGTCCAGCACGAGCAGTACTTC. Amino acids: CASVVQHEQYF. The genes are TRBV6-6 and TRBJ2-7, with unresolved D. Between the trimmed V and J ends, which lost 8 bases and 5 bases, there was a span of 10 bases. Per the germline V gene, CDR1 is MNHNY and CDR2 is SVGAGI (reference sequence). This CDR3 has 11 residues.

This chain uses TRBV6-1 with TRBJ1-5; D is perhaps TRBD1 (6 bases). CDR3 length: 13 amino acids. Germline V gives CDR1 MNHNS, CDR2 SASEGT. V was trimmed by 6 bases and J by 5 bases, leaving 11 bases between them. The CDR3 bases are TGTGCCAGCAGCCTGGACAGCGATCAGCCCCAGCATTTT. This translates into CASSLDSDQPQHF.

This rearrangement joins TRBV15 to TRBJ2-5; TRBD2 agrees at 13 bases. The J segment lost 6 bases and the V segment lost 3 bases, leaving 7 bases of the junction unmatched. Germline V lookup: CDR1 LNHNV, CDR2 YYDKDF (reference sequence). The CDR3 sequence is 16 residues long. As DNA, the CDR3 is TGTGCCACCAGCAGTTCCGGGACTAGCGGGATTCAGACCCAGTACTTC. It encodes CATSSSGTSGIQTQYF. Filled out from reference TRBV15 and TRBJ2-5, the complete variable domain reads DAMVIQNPRYQVTQFGKPVTLSCSQTLNHNVMYWYQQKSSQAPKLLFHYYDKDFNNEADTPDNFQSRRPNTSFCFLDIRSPGLGDTAMYLCATSSSGTSGIQTQYFGPGTRLLVL.

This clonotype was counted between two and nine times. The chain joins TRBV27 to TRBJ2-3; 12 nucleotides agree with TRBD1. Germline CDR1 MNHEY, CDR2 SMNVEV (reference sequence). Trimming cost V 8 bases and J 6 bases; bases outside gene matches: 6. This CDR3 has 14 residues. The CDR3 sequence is CASRRDRGHDTQYF. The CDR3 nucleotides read TGTGCCAGCCGCCGGGACAGGGGGCATGATACGCAGTATTTT.

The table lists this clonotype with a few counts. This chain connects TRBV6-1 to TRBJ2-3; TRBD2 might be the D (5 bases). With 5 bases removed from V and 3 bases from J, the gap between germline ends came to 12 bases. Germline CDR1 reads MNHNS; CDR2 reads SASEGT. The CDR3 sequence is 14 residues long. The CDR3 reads CASSLGRGTDTQYF. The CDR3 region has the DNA TGTGCCAGCAGTTTGGGGAGAGGGACAGATACGCAGTATTTT.

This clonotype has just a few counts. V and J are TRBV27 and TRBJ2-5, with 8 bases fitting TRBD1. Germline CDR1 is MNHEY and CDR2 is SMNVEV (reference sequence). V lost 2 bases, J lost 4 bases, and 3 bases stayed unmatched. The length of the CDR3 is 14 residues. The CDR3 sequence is CASSLQGAGETQYF. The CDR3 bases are TGTGCCAGCAGTTTACAGGGGGCTGGAGAGACCCAGTACTTC.

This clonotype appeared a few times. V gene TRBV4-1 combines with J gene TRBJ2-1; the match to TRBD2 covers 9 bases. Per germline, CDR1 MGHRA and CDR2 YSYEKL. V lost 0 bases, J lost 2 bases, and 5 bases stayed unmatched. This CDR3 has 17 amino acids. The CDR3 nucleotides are TGCGCCAGCAGCCAAGATATGGCTAGCGGGACCTACAATGAGCAGTTCTTC. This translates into CASSQDMASGTYNEQFF.